The 26 T cell receptor beta chains reported below all come from one sample, sequenced in a study of T-cell memory formation after mild COVID-19. TCRdb re-derived calls from the 5' RACE reads in MiXCR, one entry per CDR3 protein. Of 470,000 or so distinct CDR3 sequences in the sample, around 20% were seen once. Sequencing input: PBMCs or a T cell subset sorted from them (not recorded which). The receptors originated from an adult woman who had mild COVID-19 (a few samples of this study predate the infection). Cell type and time point are not known.

J is TRBJ2-1 and V is TRBV9; 11 bases are a match to TRBD2. CDR1 SGDLS and CDR2 YYNGEE come from the germline V gene. The V gene end was trimmed by 2 bases and the J gene end by 1 base; junction bases not matched to a gene: 2. The CDR3 has 16 amino acids. The CDR3 loop reads CASSVLAGGSYNEQFF. The CDR3 DNA follows: TGTGCCAGCAGCGTCTTAGCGGGAGGGTCCTACAATGAGCAGTTCTTC.

This clonotype showed up just a few times. The rearrangement joins TRBV5-1 to TRBJ1-2, with 8 bases aligning to TRBD1. Looked up from germline, CDR1 is SGHRS and CDR2 is YFSETQ. V gave up 2 bases and J gave up 5 bases; unmatched junction bases: 5. CDR3 length: 14 amino acids. CDR3 nucleotides: TGCGCCAGCAGCTTCGGGACAGGAGTATATGGCTACACCTTC. Translated: CASSFGTGVYGYTF.

This clonotype was observed a handful of times. As DNA, the CDR3 is TGTGCCAGCAGCGTAGAGGGGAGCCGCGAGCAGTACTTC. Translation gives CASSVEGSREQYF. The chain recombines TRBV9 with TRBJ2-7; possibly TRBD1 or TRBD2 for D (5 bases each). Between the trimmed V and J ends, which lost 0 bases and 6 bases, there was a span of 10 bases. CDR1 is SGDLS, CDR2 YYNGEE, per germline. The CDR3 spans 13 residues.

In its sample, this clonotype was seen a few times. This chain connects TRBV2 to TRBJ2-1; D remains ambiguous. Germline CDR1 reads SNHLY; CDR2 reads FYNNEI. There are 12 residues in the CDR3. Trimming left V 6 bases short and J 10 bases short, with 13 bases between. DNA for the CDR3: TGTGCCAGCAGCGACCCCCGGGTGGAGCAGTTCTTC. Residues: CASSDPRVEQFF.

This clonotype was seen more than once but under ten times. V and J are TRBV5-1 and TRBJ2-7; TRBD1 aligns across 9 bases. J gave up 6 bases and V 1 base, and 8 bases lay outside the gene matches. The germline V gene encodes CDR1 SGHRS and CDR2 YFSETQ. This CDR3 contains 15 residues. CDR3 nucleotides: TGCGCCAGCAGCTTGACCGGGACAGGGAATGGCGAGCAGTACTTC. This codes for CASSLTGTGNGEQYF. Filled out from reference TRBV5-1 and TRBJ2-7, the complete variable domain reads KAGVTQTPRYLIKTRGQQVTLSCSPISGHRSVSWYQQTPGQGLQFLFEYFSETQRNKGNFPGRFSGRQFSNSRSEMNVSTLELGDSALYLCASSLTGTGNGEQYFGPGTRLTVT.

In this sample, this clonotype turned up a few times. The chain is built from TRBV6-2 or TRBV6-3 and TRBJ2-5, with 10 bases lining up with TRBD2. The CDR3 is made up of 14 amino acids. Losses at the gene ends were 5 bases for V and 3 bases for J; bases not matched to a gene: 3. Germline V gives CDR1 MNHEY, CDR2 SVGEGT. The CDR3 sequence is CASSKLAGKETQYF. CDR3 in DNA: TGTGCCAGCAGTAAACTAGCGGGAAAAGAGACCCAGTACTTC.

This clonotype has a handful of counts. This chain uses TRBV11-2 with TRBJ1-1; no clear D gene. The CDR3 spans 14 residues. Germline lookup yields CDR1 SGHAT and CDR2 FQNNGV. Trimming shortened V by 3 bases and J by 2 bases, and 10 bases separated the two germline ends. The CDR3 bases are TGTGCCAGCAGCTTCCTCGCAGAAAACACTGAAGCTTTCTTT. It specifies CASSFLAENTEAFF.

In this sample, this clonotype turned up a few times. The chain is built from TRBV6-5 and TRBJ1-2; perhaps TRBD1 as D (5 bases). The CDR3 contains 14 residues. Germline V lookup: CDR1 MNHEY, CDR2 SVGAGI. Trimming took off 6 bases at V and 1 base at J, with 12 bases between the two ends. DNA for the CDR3: TGTGCCAGCAGCTACCGGGACTTTAACTATGGCTACACCTTC. Its translation is CASSYRDFNYGYTF.

The chain links TRBV10-3 to TRBJ2-1; tentatively, D is TRBD1 (6 bases). CDR1 and CDR2 from the germline V gene are ENHRY and SYGVKD. The CDR3 runs 15 residues. The V end lost 4 bases, the J end lost 3 bases, and 13 bases lay between the germline ends. The CDR3 bases are TGTGCCATCAGTGCCCCGGGACAAAACTACAATGAGCAGTTCTTC. Translated: CAISAPGQNYNEQFF.

This clonotype was recorded a few times. This chain joins TRBV5-1 and TRBJ2-5; 8 nucleotides match TRBD2. V shed 0 bases, J shed 2 bases, and the junction held 6 bases outside the gene matches. Germline loops: CDR1 SGHRS, CDR2 YFSETQ. The CDR3 is 16 residues long. The CDR3 reads CASSLGSGGGQETQYF. CDR3 bases: TGCGCCAGCAGCTTGGGCTCCGGGGGGGGTCAAGAGACCCAGTACTTC.

The chain employs TRBV12-3 or TRBV12-4 and TRBJ2-3; D possibly corresponds to TRBD2 (5 bases). This CDR3 has 15 residues. The V end was cut by 6 bases, the J end by 2 bases, with 15 bases between. CDR3 loop: CASRFGDSVTDTQYF. CDR3 nucleotides: TGTGCCAGCAGATTCGGGGATTCTGTCACAGATACGCAGTATTTT.

Only a few counts were recorded for this clonotype. This chain connects TRBV7-3 to TRBJ2-6; TRBD1 aligns across 11 bases. CDR3 length: 18 residues. V shed 2 bases, J shed 0 bases, and the junction held 3 bases outside the gene matches. Looked up from germline, CDR1 is SGHTA and CDR2 is FQGTGA. CDR3 bases: TGTGCCAGCAGCTTATACGGGACAGGGGGCTCTGGGGCCAACGTCCTGACTTTC. This encodes CASSLYGTGGSGANVLTF.

The rearrangement links TRBV18 to TRBJ2-7; no definite D call. Germline CDR1 reads KGHSH; CDR2 reads LQKENI. V lost 0 bases and J 0 bases, leaving 9 bases between the germline ends. This CDR3 contains 15 residues. As DNA, the CDR3 is TGTGCCAGCTCACCACCGCGCGCCGTCTCCTACGAGCAGTACTTC. Translated, it gives CASSPPRAVSYEQYF.

This rearrangement joins TRBV20-1 to TRBJ2-5; D might be TRBD2 (5 bases). The CDR3 has 15 residues. V lost 0 bases and J lost 3, with 14 bases in between. Germline V gene lookup returns CDR1 DFQATT and CDR2 SNEGSKA (reference sequence). CDR3 residues: CSARDRRAQEETQYF. The CDR3, as DNA: TGCAGTGCTAGAGATCGGCGGGCCCAGGAAGAGACCCAGTACTTC.

This chain uses TRBV6-5 with TRBJ2-5, with TRBD1 as a possible D gene (6 bases). Germline CDR1 and CDR2: MNHEY and SVGAGI. The CDR3 has 15 residues. The ends were cut back, 4 bases at V and 2 bases at J, with 14 bases in the middle. This chain's CDR3 is CASSFQGISQETQYF. The CDR3 DNA reads TGTGCCAGCAGTTTCCAGGGGATATCGCAAGAGACCCAGTACTTC.

This clonotype occurred a few times. The V and J genes are TRBV12-3 or TRBV12-4 and TRBJ2-2; D remains ambiguous. V was clipped by 6 bases and J by 5 bases, with 10 bases between them. The CDR3 is 13 amino acids. Here the CDR3 reads CASSLDLTGELFF. CDR3 DNA: TGTGCCAGCAGCCTGGACCTTACCGGGGAGCTGTTTTTT.

The V call is TRBV5-1, the J call TRBJ1-2; D possibly corresponds to TRBD1 (6 bases). Germline assignment: CDR1 SGHRS and CDR2 YFSETQ. The CDR3 is 16 residues long. Trimming took 3 bases from V and 3 from J, leaving 18 bases between them. The CDR3 reads CASSSPDRGGYYGYTF. Written as DNA, the CDR3 is TGCGCCAGCAGCTCGCCCGACCGAGGGGGGTACTATGGCTACACCTTC.

This clonotype was observed a handful of times. The chain joins TRBV5-1 to TRBJ1-1; 9 nucleotides line up with TRBD1. The CDR3 extends over 17 amino acids. CDR1 is SGHRS, CDR2 YFSETQ, per germline. V gave up 0 bases and J gave up 1 base; unmatched junction bases: 7. The CDR3 DNA sequence: TGCGCCAGCAGCTTGGTCTACAGGGGGCGGAAGAACACTGAAGCTTTCTTT. Protein product: CASSLVYRGRKNTEAFF. Drawing the rest from reference TRBV5-1 and TRBJ1-1, the complete variable domain is KAGVTQTPRYLIKTRGQQVTLSCSPISGHRSVSWYQQTPGQGLQFLFEYFSETQRNKGNFPGRFSGRQFSNSRSEMNVSTLELGDSALYLCASSLVYRGRKNTEAFFGQGTRLTVV.

This clonotype was seen a few times. The CDR3 loop reads CASSEFTGANVLTF. CDR3 bases: TGTGCCAGCAGTGAATTCACTGGGGCCAACGTCCTGACTTTC. The V and J genes are TRBV6-1 and TRBJ2-6, with D uncertain. Trimming pared 2 bases from V and 2 bases from J, leaving 4 bases between. The CDR3 totals 14 residues. The germline V gene encodes CDR1 MNHNS and CDR2 SASEGT.

This chain uses TRBV5-5 with TRBJ2-3; 11 bases line up with TRBD2. Germline V gene lookup returns CDR1 SGHKS and CDR2 YYEKEE (reference sequence). Losses at the gene ends were 3 bases for V and 4 bases for J; bases not matched to a gene: 7. This CDR3 comprises 16 residues. The CDR3: CASSYSGGADSDTQYF. In DNA, the CDR3 is TGTGCCAGCAGCTATAGCGGGGGGGCCGATTCAGATACGCAGTATTTT. The full variable domain, its missing parts supplied by reference TRBV5-5 and TRBJ2-3, is DAGVTQSPTHLIKTRGQQVTLRCSPISGHKSVSWYQQVLGQGPQFIFQYYEKEERGRGNFPDRFSARQFPNYSSELNVNALLLGDSALYLCASSYSGGADSDTQYFGPGTRLTVL.

This clonotype was recorded many times. The gene calls are TRBV15 and TRBJ2-1, with D possibly TRBD1 on 7 matching bases. Trimming cost V 0 bases and J 6 bases, with 18 bases left between them. Germline loops: CDR1 LNHNV, CDR2 YYDKDF (reference sequence). This CDR3 is built from 17 residues. In nucleotides, the CDR3 is TGTGCCACCAGCAGAGACACGGCAAGACAGGGAGGCAATGAGCAGTTCTTC. This codes for CATSRDTARQGGNEQFF.

The chain carries TRBV20-1 and TRBJ2-7; 9 bases line up with TRBD1. CDR3 length: 16 residues. CDR1 is DFQATT, CDR2 SNEGSKA, per germline (reference sequence). Germline trimming cut 3 bases from V and 5 bases from J; bases unmatched to any gene: 14. The CDR3 protein is CSASLYTGQGSHEQYF. CDR3 bases: TGCAGTGCTAGCCTTTATACGGGACAGGGAAGCCACGAGCAGTACTTC.

This clonotype was counted between two and nine times. This rearrangement joins TRBV14 to TRBJ1-2; a weak D match, TRBD1 (6 bases). The V end was cut by 0 bases, the J end by 3 bases, with 14 bases between. CDR3 size: 16 residues. Germline CDR1 is SGHDN and CDR2 is FVKESK. The CDR3 loop reads CASSQDRWGGHYGYTF. The CDR3 nucleotides read TGTGCCAGCAGCCAAGATCGGTGGGGGGGCCACTATGGCTACACCTTC.

V is TRBV20-1 and J is TRBJ1-1; 9 positions agree with TRBD1. V trimming: 5 bases; J trimming: 4 bases; junction bases outside the gene matches: 8. In germline, CDR1 is DFQATT, CDR2 SNEGSKA (reference sequence). CDR3 length: 14 residues. The CDR3 sequence is CSAVRTGAGTEAFF. The CDR3, as DNA: TGCAGTGCTGTTCGGACAGGGGCCGGCACTGAAGCTTTCTTT.

The rearrangement links TRBV9 to TRBJ1-1; no reliable D call. The V end lost 3 bases, the J end lost 2 bases, and 11 bases lay between the germline ends. This CDR3 is built from 14 residues. Germline V gene lookup returns CDR1 SGDLS and CDR2 YYNGEE. The CDR3 loop is CASSERNRNTEAFF. In DNA form, the CDR3 reads TGTGCCAGCAGCGAGAGGAACCGCAACACTGAAGCTTTCTTT.

The chain has TRBV6-2 or TRBV6-3 and TRBJ2-7; 7 bases align to TRBD1. In germline, CDR1 is MNHEY, CDR2 SVGEGT. Trimming cost V 5 bases and J 0 bases; bases outside gene matches: 10. The CDR3 covers 16 residues. CDR3 in DNA: TGTGCCAGCAGTACCAAGGGACAGATTTTCTCCTACGAGCAGTACTTC. Its protein is CASSTKGQIFSYEQYF.